This T cell receptor (beta chain) was captured by sequencing in a study of cytomegalovirus exposure and HLA in healthy donors. Study conclusions and caveats: Most TCR sequences showed up rarely, but some public TCRs showed up in many donors. In the 130 or so validation repertoires, approximately 94% of cluster scores exceeded 0, per a later analysis. More than 150 TCR beta chains were listed as cytomegalovirus-associated.

This table comes from immunoSEQ multiplex PCR, and its TCRdb copy is limited to in-frame clones, with some not included. The sample has 150,000 to 200,000 clones; about 82% are singletons. As regards this clone: The antigen is unknown.

This CDR3 is 15 amino acids long. V was clipped by 0 bases and J by 5 bases; unmatched bases: 8. Germline CDR1 and CDR2: SGHRS and YFSETQ. This rearrangement joins TRBV5-1 to TRBJ2-7, with 7 bases lining up with TRBD1. The receptor's source is a woman aged 18-29 years in good health and CMV-seronegative. The sample comprised PBMCs. The DNA of the CDR3 is TGCGCCAGCAGCTTGGGACTTAACAGGGGAGACGAGCAGTACTTC. Its protein product is CASSLGLNRGDEQYF. The entire variable domain, with the rest obtained from reference TRBV5-1 and TRBJ2-7, is as follows: KAGVTQTPRYLIKTRGQQVTLSCSPISGHRSVSWYQQTPGQGLQFLFEYFSETQRNKGNFPGRFSGRQFSNSRSEMNVSTLELGDSALYLCASSLGLNRGDEQYFGPGTRLTVT.